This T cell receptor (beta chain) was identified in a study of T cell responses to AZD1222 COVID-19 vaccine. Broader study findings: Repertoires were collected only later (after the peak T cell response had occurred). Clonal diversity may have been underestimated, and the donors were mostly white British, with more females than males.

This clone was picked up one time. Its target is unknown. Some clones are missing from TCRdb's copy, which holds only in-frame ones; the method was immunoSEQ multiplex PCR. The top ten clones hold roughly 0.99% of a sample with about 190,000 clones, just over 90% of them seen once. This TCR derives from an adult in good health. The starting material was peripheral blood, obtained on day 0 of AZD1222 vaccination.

In nucleotides, the CDR3 is TGCGCCAGCAGTCTAGCAGGGGGCGTAAGCACTGAAGCTTTCTTT. This codes for CASSLAGGVSTEAFF. V gene TRBV5-1 combines with J gene TRBJ1-1; 8 bases line up with TRBD1. J gave up 4 bases and V 5 bases, and 10 bases lay outside the gene matches. Germline loops: CDR1 SGHRS, CDR2 YFSETQ. This CDR3 contains 15 residues.